This is a list of T cell receptor beta chains from one sample in a study of T cell responses to AZD1222 COVID-19 vaccine. The data were produced by immunoSEQ multiplex PCR, yet TCRdb's version contains in-frame clones alone and is incomplete. Seen here are 150,000 to 160,000 clones, 90% to 95% observed once, and the top ten hold approximately 1.4%. The sequences come from peripheral blood, collected 28 days after the second AZD1222 dose. The receptors come from an adult who received the AZD1222 COVID-19 vaccine. Each CDR3 is given without its conserved first and last residue.

V	J	CDR3
TRBV15	TRBJ2-7	ATSPRSSYEQY
TRBV28	TRBJ1-1	ASSLEGRETEAF
TRBV27	TRBJ2-1	ASGSLANYNEQF
TRBV3-1/TRBV3-2	TRBJ1-2	ASSQDVTYGYT
TRBV2	TRBJ2-3	ASRAPGRTDTQY
TRBV12-3/TRBV12-4	TRBJ1-2	ASSFGRNYGYT
TRBV19	TRBJ1-6	ASSIGGTANSPLH
TRBV28	TRBJ2-7	ASSLWAGVSYEQY
TRBV28	TRBJ2-7	ASRPAGGLSYEQY
TRBV2	TRBJ2-1	ASSPYNEQF
TRBV6-5	TRBJ2-7	ASSYQGRDEQY
TRBV9	TRBJ2-1	ASSVSPSYGKNNEQF
TRBV30	TRBJ2-1	AWSVLQGLHNEQF
TRBV3-1/TRBV3-2	TRBJ2-7	ASRTVRGEQY
TRBV4-1	TRBJ2-7	ASSQEKAGTYEQY
TRBV15	TRBJ1-4	ATSSAPQGNGEKLF
TRBV19	TRBJ1-1	ASIRGWNTEAF
TRBV11-2	TRBJ2-2	ASSPRTGELF
TRBV2	TRBJ2-5	ASRGDRGLEETQY
TRBV6-1	TRBJ1-2	ASSELGYGYT
TRBV28	TRBJ1-5	ASSGVDQPQH
TRBV6-5	TRBJ1-4	ASRTGSFNEKLF
TRBV14	TRBJ2-7	ARGGGSNHSYEQY
TRBV2	TRBJ1-6	ASKQESSYNSPLH
TRBV3-1/TRBV3-2	TRBJ2-5	ASSQGALAGGETQY
TRBV28	TRBJ2-4	ASSLDRALKNIQY
TRBV5-4	TRBJ1-2	ASSAVTGGKVGYT
TRBV20-1	TRBJ1-3	SASPTLENTIY
TRBV11-2	TRBJ2-3	ASSERTGGLSNTQY
TRBV19	TRBJ1-1	ASSGNTEAF
TRBV14	TRBJ1-2	ASSQGGNYGYT
TRBV18	TRBJ2-7	ASSPGQSSYEQY
TRBV11-2	TRBJ2-1	ASSLDEQF
TRBV3-1/TRBV3-2	TRBJ2-1	ASSQAPQLAGPPNEQF
TRBV18	TRBJ2-1	ASSQGNEQF
TRBV2	TRBJ2-3	ASSGLLGIDTQY
TRBV2	TRBJ2-3	ASTDTDTQY
TRBV18	TRBJ2-3	ASSPPGSGTDTQY
TRBV5-3	TRBJ2-7	ARSTGLAGATSYEQY
TRBV12-3/TRBV12-4	TRBJ1-3	AGARTAGNTIY
TRBV24-1	TRBJ1-3	ATFCRDRVGNTIY
TRBV7-6	TRBJ2-1	ASSRDRTPNEQF
TRBV4-1	TRBJ2-1	ASSQAIRQGWGSYNEQF